The 24 T cell receptor beta chains reported below all come from one sample, sequenced in a study of siplizumab effects on memory and regulatory T cells. Here immunoSEQ multiplex PCR was the method, and the copy in TCRdb shows in-frame clones only, minus some. The table lists about 50,000 clones, over 90% of them singletons. Sequencing was carried out using CD8+ T cells sorted from blood. The receptors come from a human donor in good health.

The rearrangement uses TRBV4-1 and TRBJ1-4; D gene unclear. Trimming pared 4 bases from V and 0 bases from J, leaving 15 bases between. The CDR3 extends over 17 amino acids. The germline CDR1 and CDR2 sequences are MGHRA and YSYEKL. CDR3 sequence: CASSPLGQIATNEKLFF. CDR3 nucleotide sequence: TGCGCCAGCAGCCCTTTAGGGCAGATTGCAACTAATGAAAAACTGTTTTTT.

The J gene is TRBJ2-7, the V gene TRBV9; 7 nucleotides agree with TRBD2. The CDR3 spans 18 residues. Trimming took 0 bases from V and 2 from J; bases not matched to a gene: 14. From germline, CDR1 is SGDLS and CDR2 YYNGEE. The CDR3 sequence: CASSVAGHGRELTYEQYF. CDR3 DNA sequence: TGTGCCAGCAGCGTAGCTGGGCACGGGCGGGAGTTAACCTACGAGCAGTACTTC.

The rearrangement joins TRBV11-2 to TRBJ2-5, with a tentative D call TRBD1 (6 bases). With 7 bases removed from V and 2 bases from J, the gap between germline ends came to 11 bases. The CDR3 totals 13 residues. Germline loops: CDR1 SGHAT, CDR2 FQNNGV. CDR3 sequence: CASTKTGQETQYF. The DNA for the CDR3 is TGTGCCAGCACCAAGACAGGACAAGAGACCCAGTACTTC. Full variable domain (remainder filled in from reference TRBV11-2 and TRBJ2-5): EAGVAQSPRYKIIEKRQSVAFWCNPISGHATLYWYQQILGQGPKLLIQFQNNGVVDDSQLPKDRFSAERLKGVDSTLKIQPAKLEDSAVYLCASTKTGQETQYFGPGTRLLVL.

The chain couples TRBV6-6 to TRBJ1-2, with D uncertain. Germline CDR1 reads MNHNY; CDR2 reads SVGAGI (reference sequence). Between the trimmed V and J ends, which lost 2 bases and 2 bases, there was a span of 6 bases. This CDR3 region has 13 residues. The CDR3 DNA reads as TGTGCCAGCAGTTACAACGGCAACTATGGCTACACCTTC. Encoded protein: CASSYNGNYGYTF.

V is TRBV19 and J is TRBJ2-5, with 9 bases aligning to TRBD1. Germline CDR1 and CDR2: LNHDA and SQIVND (reference sequence). V was pared by 7 bases and J by 5 bases, with 11 bases of the junction left unmatched. This CDR3 is 15 amino acids long. The CDR3: CASTSNRGRRETQYF. The DNA of the CDR3 is TGTGCCAGTACCTCAAACAGGGGGCGGCGGGAGACCCAGTACTTC.

V usage is TRBV4-2 and J usage is TRBJ1-3; D remains unclear. The length of the CDR3 is 13 residues. V dropped 3 bases and J dropped 2 bases, with 5 bases sitting between them. Germline-derived CDR1 and CDR2 are LGHNA and YNFKEQ. CDR3: CASSQETGNTIYF. The CDR3 nucleotides read TGTGCCAGCAGCCAGGAGACTGGAAACACCATATATTTT.

The chain recombines TRBV4-1 with TRBJ2-1, with a weak D call TRBD1 (7 bases). V gave up 0 bases and J gave up 7 bases, with 16 bases separating them. Looked up from germline, CDR1 is MGHRA and CDR2 is YSYEKL. The CDR3 spans 16 residues. CDR3 DNA: TGCGCCAGCAGCCAAGATGCCCTAGCAGGGGGGAATGAGCAGTTCTTC. Its translation is CASSQDALAGGNEQFF.

Only a few counts were recorded for this clone. The rearrangement uses TRBV21-1 and TRBJ1-1. TRBV21-1 is flagged as a pseudogene. This CDR3 has 17 amino acids. CDR3 loop: CASSNQNLLERYTEAFF. Written as DNA, the CDR3 is TGTGCCAGCAGCAATCAAAACCTACTGGAACGGTACACTGAAGCTTTCTTT.

The table lists this clone with a few counts. The rearrangement uses TRBV7-9 and TRBJ2-3; 11 bases agree with TRBD2. Germline loops: CDR1 SEHNR, CDR2 FQNEAQ (reference sequence). V was clipped by 5 bases and J by 2 bases; unmatched bases: 15. The CDR3 consists of 19 residues. The CDR3 region has the DNA TGTGCCAGCAGCCCGCTGAACCCTGGGACTAGCGGATACACAGATACGCAGTATTTT. Encoded protein: CASSPLNPGTSGYTDTQYF.

The V and J genes are TRBV5-1 and TRBJ2-7; the D is unclear. Germline values: CDR1 SGHRS, CDR2 YFSETQ. Trimming stripped 2 bases from V and 3 bases from J, with 15 bases between. The CDR3 sequence is 15 residues long. The CDR3 DNA reads as TGCGCCAGCAGCTTAGTCCCGACGGCAGACTACGAGCAGTACTTC. It translates to CASSLVPTADYEQYF.

This clone was counted a single time. This chain uses TRBV9 with TRBJ2-5, with 7 bases aligning to TRBD2. V was clipped by 0 bases and J by 4 bases; unmatched bases: 12. The germline gives CDR1 SGDLS, CDR2 YYNGEE. The CDR3 has 17 residues. The CDR3 nucleotides read TGTGCCAGCAGCGTAGACCCGGGACTACGACACGGAGAGACCCAGTACTTC. Residues: CASSVDPGLRHGETQYF. The full variable domain, rest sourced from reference TRBV9 and TRBJ2-5, is DSGVTQTPKHLITATGQRVTLRCSPRSGDLSVYWYQQSLDQGLQFLIQYYNGEERAKGNILERFSAQQFPDLHSELNLSSLELGDSALYFCASSVDPGLRHGETQYFGPGTRLLVL.

The chain joins TRBV5-4 to TRBJ2-7; D possibly corresponds to TRBD2 (6 bases). Germline-derived CDR1 and CDR2 are SGHNT and YYREEE (reference sequence). Trimming shortened V by 4 bases and J by 2 bases, and 13 bases separated the two germline ends. This CDR3 has 14 amino acids. In DNA form, the CDR3 reads TGTGCCAGCAGCGGAGGGGACGGACCCTACGAGCAGTACTTC. It encodes CASSGGDGPYEQYF. The complete variable domain, with remaining parts taken from reference TRBV5-4 and TRBJ2-7, reads ETGVTQSPTHLIKTRGQQVTLRCSSQSGHNTVSWYQQALGQGPQFIFQYYREEENGRGNFPPRFSGLQFPNYSSELNVNALELDDSALYLCASSGGDGPYEQYFGPGTRLTVT.

The genes are TRBV27 and TRBJ2-1, with TRBD2 matching 12 bases. This CDR3 is 17 amino acids long. The germline V gene has CDR1 MNHEY and CDR2 SMNVEV (reference sequence). V lost 6 bases to trimming and J lost 4 bases; unmatched junction nucleotides: 10. CDR3 DNA sequence: TGTGCCAGCAGGCAGACTAGCGGGAGATCAGTTTACAATGAGCAGTTCTTC. Translating it yields CASRQTSGRSVYNEQFF.

The rearrangement joins TRBV4-1 to TRBJ2-7, with D uncertain. This CDR3 is 14 amino acids long. The germline V gene encodes CDR1 MGHRA and CDR2 YSYEKL. Deletions cut 0 bases from V and 3 bases from J, with 9 bases between. The CDR3 here is CASSQENRDYEQYF. The CDR3 DNA is TGCGCCAGCAGCCAAGAAAACAGAGACTACGAGCAGTACTTC.

The chain joins TRBV27 to TRBJ2-2; TRBD2 agrees at 13 bases. The V and J ends lost 0 bases and 7 bases, in that order; junction bases with no gene match: 5. Per germline, CDR1 MNHEY and CDR2 SMNVEV (reference sequence). This CDR3 contains 17 residues. The CDR3, as DNA: TGTGCCAGCAGTTTATCAGGACTAGCGGGAGAGGTCGGGGAGCTGTTTTTT. Residues: CASSLSGLAGEVGELFF.

The gene calls are TRBV5-1 and TRBJ2-1; 14 nucleotides align to TRBD2. The V gene's germline CDR1 is SGHRS and CDR2 YFSETQ. The V gene end was trimmed by 0 bases and the J gene end by 8 bases; junction bases not matched to a gene: 13. CDR3 length equals 19 residues. The CDR3 loop is CASSLAGLAGGRLADEQFF. The DNA of the CDR3 is TGCGCCAGCAGCTTGGCCGGACTAGCGGGAGGTCGGTTAGCCGATGAGCAGTTCTTC.

This rearrangement joins TRBV4-1 to TRBJ2-1; 7 nucleotides line up with TRBD2. V shed 0 bases, J shed 4 bases, and the junction held 9 bases outside the gene matches. Germline CDR1 reads MGHRA; CDR2 reads YSYEKL. This CDR3 comprises 17 residues. The CDR3 DNA follows: TGCGCCAGCAGCCAAGATTGGGCGGGAGTGGCGTACAATGAGCAGTTCTTC. Protein: CASSQDWAGVAYNEQFF.

The rearrangement uses TRBV7-8 and TRBJ2-7, with D tentatively TRBD1 (6 bases). The CDR3 spans 16 residues. The germline V gene has CDR1 SGHVS and CDR2 FQNEAQ. Trimming stripped 2 bases from V and 2 bases from J, with 16 bases between. CDR3 nucleotides: TGTGCCAGCAGCTTACCGGGACACCAACCGGCCTACGAGCAGTACTTC. Translated, it gives CASSLPGHQPAYEQYF.

This clone was counted a few times. The chain uses TRBV4-1 and TRBJ1-5, with 9 bases identical to TRBD1. The CDR3 runs 15 residues. Per germline, CDR1 MGHRA and CDR2 YSYEKL. The V and J ends lost 4 bases and 7 bases, in that order; junction bases with no gene match: 8. CDR3 in amino acids: CASSPTDRGMQPQHF. DNA for the CDR3: TGCGCCAGCAGCCCCACGGACAGGGGAATGCAGCCCCAGCATTTT.

This clone has a single count. The chain links TRBV7-9 to TRBJ2-6; no firm D call. The germline CDR1 and CDR2 sequences are SEHNR and FQNEAQ (reference sequence). Trimming pared 8 bases from V and 9 bases from J, leaving 11 bases between. The CDR3 is 12 residues long. The CDR3 DNA follows: TGTGCCAGCGGACCTTGGGGCAACGTCCTGACTTTC. Its protein is CASGPWGNVLTF.

The gene calls are TRBV11-2 and TRBJ2-1; D unresolved. Germline-derived CDR1 and CDR2 are SGHAT and FQNNGV. CDR3 size: 17 residues. V was trimmed by 0 bases and J by 7 bases, leaving 19 bases between them. The CDR3 is CASSLDTARALMNEQFF. For the CDR3, the DNA is TGTGCCAGCAGCTTAGATACTGCTAGAGCACTGATGAATGAGCAGTTCTTC.

The rearrangement links TRBV4-1 to TRBJ2-1, with 10 bases lining up with TRBD1. There are 17 residues in the CDR3. CDR1 MGHRA and CDR2 YSYEKL come from the germline V gene. V shed 3 bases, J shed 4 bases, and the junction held 9 bases outside the gene matches. The CDR3 sequence: CASSHLIPGQGYNEQFF. CDR3 nucleotides: TGCGCCAGCAGCCATTTGATACCGGGACAGGGGTACAATGAGCAGTTCTTC.

As for this clone: Sequence at one end of the junction differs from germline and may be a read error. Other DNA sequences in the same sample also yield this CDR3. CDR3: CASSSQINRQGRYSSYEQYF. CDR3 in DNA: TGTGCTAGCAGCTCTCAGATAAACCGACAGGGAAGATATAGCTCCTACGAGCAGTACTTC. The chain is built from TRBV7-6 and TRBJ2-7; 7 positions match TRBD1. This CDR3 is built from 20 residues. From germline, CDR1 is SGHVS and CDR2 FNYEAQ.

The chain carries TRBV19 and TRBJ2-7; 12 bases agree with TRBD1. J was trimmed by 6 bases and V by 5 bases; bases with no gene match: 8. The CDR3 is made up of 15 amino acids. CDR1 and CDR2 from the germline V gene are LNHDA and SQIVND (reference sequence). CDR3 sequence (DNA): TGTGCCAGTAGTCCCTCGGGGACAGGGGGCGCCGAGCAGTACTTC. Its translation is CASSPSGTGGAEQYF.